This entry concerns a single T cell receptor (beta chain). The antigen remains unidentified. Study results and limitations: Tumor memory CD4+ T cell TCR gene usage clustered with blood and lymph node memory CD4+ cells and lymph node naive CD4+ cells. Tumor Treg TCRs overlapped most with tumor naive CD4+ cells. Whole repertoires were not studied in the larger cohort, only one V-J beta rearrangement.

Constant-region reverse primers amplified full-length variable regions, followed by semi-nested Nested Universal Primer A PCR. Via MiXCR, TCRdb re-called the 5' RACE reads, giving one row per CDR3 protein. This sample has 45,000 to 55,000 distinct CDR3 sequences, with about 25% found just once. This CDR3 spans 15 amino acids. V was pared by 9 bases and J by 0 bases, with 14 bases between. Germline V gene lookup returns CDR1 KGHDR and CDR2 SFDVKD. Sequenced sample: tumor-infiltrating naive CD4+ T cells sorted from the breast tumor. Indicated subset: naive CD4+ T cells, CD4+CD45RA+CD25-. The TCR sequence derives from a female donor with breast cancer. J is TRBJ2-1 and V is TRBV24-1; perhaps TRBD1 as D (6 bases). CDR3 amino acids: CATSPQGSSYNEQFF. CDR3 coding DNA: TGTGCCACCTCTCCTCAGGGGAGCTCCTACAATGAGCAGTTCTTC.